The T cell receptor beta chain under discussion was sequenced for a study of T cells in Graves' hyperthyroidism and ophthalmopathy. Amplified TCR beta CDR3 regions came from RNA transcripts. HTBI primers were employed in a first-round RT-PCR of the TCR CDR3. Each CDR3 protein gets one entry after TCRdb re-called the multiplex PCR reads with MiXCR. The repertoire holds some 600,000 distinct CDR3 sequences, with about 15% as singletons. V was trimmed by 7 bases and J by 0 bases, leaving 18 bases between them. In germline, CDR1 is KGHDR, CDR2 SFDVKD. The CDR3 spans 17 residues. The sequenced sample consisted of blood. V is TRBV24-1 and J is TRBJ2-1; maybe TRBD2 (5 bases). The source is a woman in her 30s with Graves' hyperthyroidism that later progressed to Graves' ophthalmopathy. CDR3 amino acids: CATRGNEGLSSYNEQFF. CDR3 coding DNA: TGTGCCACCAGAGGAAATGAGGGATTAAGCTCCTACAATGAGCAGTTCTTC.